The sequence of this T cell receptor (beta chain) was determined in a study of cytomegalovirus exposure and HLA in healthy donors. Overall study findings and caveats: It was reportedly the case that the classifier diagnosed cytomegalovirus status with high specificity and sensitivity.

A word on this clone: What it recognizes is unknown.

The primer mix had 60 Vbeta and 13 Jbeta primers. Clones were sequenced by immunoSEQ multiplex PCR, and TCRdb holds only the in-frame ones, with some missing. The sample comprises roughly 190,000 clones, 75% to 85% of which are singletons, and approximately 0.74% rests with the top ten. This CDR3 spans 14 amino acids. Germline CDR1 and CDR2: GTSNPN and SVGIG (reference sequence). V was clipped by 5 bases and J by 4 bases, with 16 bases between them. The chain recombines TRBV30 with TRBJ2-3, with D maybe TRBD2 (6 bases). What was sequenced was PBMCs. This sequence was found in a woman between 18 and 29 years old in good health and CMV-seronegative. The CDR3 DNA is TGTGCCTGGGAGTCCCCGGGAGATCCAGATACGCAGTATTTT. Residues: CAWESPGDPDTQYF.